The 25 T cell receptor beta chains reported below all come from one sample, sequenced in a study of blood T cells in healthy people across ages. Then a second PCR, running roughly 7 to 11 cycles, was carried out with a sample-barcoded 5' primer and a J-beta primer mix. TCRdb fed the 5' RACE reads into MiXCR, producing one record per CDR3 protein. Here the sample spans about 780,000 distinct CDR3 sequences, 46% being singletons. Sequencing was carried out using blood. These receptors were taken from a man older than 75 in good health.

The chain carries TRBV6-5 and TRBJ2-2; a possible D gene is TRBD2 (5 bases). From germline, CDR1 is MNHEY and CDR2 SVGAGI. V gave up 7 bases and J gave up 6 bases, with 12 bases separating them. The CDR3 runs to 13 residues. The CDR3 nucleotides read TGTGCCAGCATTCAACCGGGATCCGGGGAGCTGTTTTTT. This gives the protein CASIQPGSGELFF.

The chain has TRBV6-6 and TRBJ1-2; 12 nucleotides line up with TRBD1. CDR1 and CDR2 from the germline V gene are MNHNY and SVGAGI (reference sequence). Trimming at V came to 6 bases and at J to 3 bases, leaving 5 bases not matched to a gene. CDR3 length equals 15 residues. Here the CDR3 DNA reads TGTGCCAGCAGAGCCGGGACAGGGGGCGACTATGGCTACACCTTC. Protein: CASRAGTGGDYGYTF.

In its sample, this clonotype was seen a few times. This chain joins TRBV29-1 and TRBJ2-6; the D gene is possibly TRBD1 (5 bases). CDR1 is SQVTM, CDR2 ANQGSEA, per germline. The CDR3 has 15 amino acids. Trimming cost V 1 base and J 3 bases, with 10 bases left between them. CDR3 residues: CSVEVTGDGANVLTF. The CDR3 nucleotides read TGCAGCGTTGAAGTTACAGGAGATGGGGCCAACGTCCTGACTTTC.

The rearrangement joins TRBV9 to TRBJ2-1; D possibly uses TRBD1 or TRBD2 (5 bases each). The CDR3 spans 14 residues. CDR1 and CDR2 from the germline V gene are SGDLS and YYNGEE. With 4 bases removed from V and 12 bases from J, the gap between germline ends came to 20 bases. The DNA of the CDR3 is TGTGCCAGCAGCTTCGGGGTGGGGGATCATGGGCAGTTCTTC. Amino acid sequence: CASSFGVGDHGQFF.

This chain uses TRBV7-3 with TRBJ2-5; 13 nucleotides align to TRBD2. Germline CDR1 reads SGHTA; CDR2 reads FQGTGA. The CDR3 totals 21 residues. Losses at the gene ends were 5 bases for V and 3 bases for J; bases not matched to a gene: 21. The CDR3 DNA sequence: TGTGCCAGCAGCCACGGACTAGCGGGAGACCTCGATGGGTCCCGAAAAGAGACCCAGTACTTC. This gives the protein CASSHGLAGDLDGSRKETQYF.

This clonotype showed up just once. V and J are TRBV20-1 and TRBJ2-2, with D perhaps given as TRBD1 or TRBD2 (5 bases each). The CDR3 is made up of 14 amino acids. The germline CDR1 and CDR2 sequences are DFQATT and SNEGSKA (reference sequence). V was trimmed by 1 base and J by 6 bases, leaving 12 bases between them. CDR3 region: CSARVPRGAGELFF. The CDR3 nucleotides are TGCAGTGCTAGAGTGCCCAGAGGGGCCGGGGAGCTGTTTTTT.

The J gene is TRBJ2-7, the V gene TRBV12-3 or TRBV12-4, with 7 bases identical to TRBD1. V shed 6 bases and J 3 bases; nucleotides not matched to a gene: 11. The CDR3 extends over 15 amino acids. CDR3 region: CASSPRGGTDYEQYF. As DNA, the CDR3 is TGTGCCAGCAGCCCCAGGGGTGGGACAGACTACGAGCAGTACTTC.

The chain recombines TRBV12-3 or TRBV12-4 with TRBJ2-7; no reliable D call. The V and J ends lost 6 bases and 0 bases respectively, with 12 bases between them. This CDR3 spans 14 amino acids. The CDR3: CASRPGGFSYEQYF. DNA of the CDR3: TGTGCCAGCAGGCCTGGTGGGTTCTCCTACGAGCAGTACTTC.

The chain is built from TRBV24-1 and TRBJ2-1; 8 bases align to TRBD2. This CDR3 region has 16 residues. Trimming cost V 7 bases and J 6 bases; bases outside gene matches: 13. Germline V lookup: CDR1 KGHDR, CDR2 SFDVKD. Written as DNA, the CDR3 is TGTGCCACCAGCGATACAGCGGGAGAGGTGGTCAATGAGCAGTTCTTC. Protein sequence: CATSDTAGEVVNEQFF.

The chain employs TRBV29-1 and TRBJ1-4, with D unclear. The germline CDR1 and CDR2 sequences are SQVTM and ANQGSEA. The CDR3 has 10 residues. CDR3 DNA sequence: TGCAGGGAGAAGGGTGAAAAACTGTTTTTT. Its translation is CREKGEKLFF.

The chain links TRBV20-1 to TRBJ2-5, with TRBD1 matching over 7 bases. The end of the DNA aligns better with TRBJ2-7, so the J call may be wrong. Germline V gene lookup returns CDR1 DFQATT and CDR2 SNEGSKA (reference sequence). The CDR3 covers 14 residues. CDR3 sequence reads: CSARDPGQSSEQYF. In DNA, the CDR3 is TGCAGTGCTAGAGATCCGGGACAGAGTTCCGAGCAGTACTTC.

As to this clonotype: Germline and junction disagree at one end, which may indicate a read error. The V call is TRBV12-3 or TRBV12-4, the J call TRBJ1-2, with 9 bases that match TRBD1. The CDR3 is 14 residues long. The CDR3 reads CAGSLAGQGHGYTF. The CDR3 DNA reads TGTGCCGGCAGTTTAGCAGGACAGGGGCATGGCTACACCTTC.

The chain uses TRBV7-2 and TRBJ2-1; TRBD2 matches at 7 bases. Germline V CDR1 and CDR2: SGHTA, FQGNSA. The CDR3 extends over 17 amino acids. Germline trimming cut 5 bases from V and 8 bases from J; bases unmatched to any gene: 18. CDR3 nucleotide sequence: TGTGCCAGCAGCAAGAGGTACGGCGGGAGTAATGATCATGAGCAGTTCTTC. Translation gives CASSKRYGGSNDHEQFF.

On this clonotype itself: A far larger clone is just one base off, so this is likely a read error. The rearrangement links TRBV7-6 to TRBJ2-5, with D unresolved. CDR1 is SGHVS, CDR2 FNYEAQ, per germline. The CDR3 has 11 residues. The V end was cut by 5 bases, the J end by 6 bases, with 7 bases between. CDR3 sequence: CASSPGKTQYF. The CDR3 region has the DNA TGTGCCAGCAGCCCCGGTAAGACCCAGTACTTC.

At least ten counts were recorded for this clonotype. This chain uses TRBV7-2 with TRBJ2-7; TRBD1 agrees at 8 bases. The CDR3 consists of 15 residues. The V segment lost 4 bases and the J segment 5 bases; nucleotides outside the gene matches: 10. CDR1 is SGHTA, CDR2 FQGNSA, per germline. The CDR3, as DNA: TGTGCCAGCAGCTCCCTAAGGACAGGGAAGGACGAGCAGTACTTC. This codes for CASSSLRTGKDEQYF.

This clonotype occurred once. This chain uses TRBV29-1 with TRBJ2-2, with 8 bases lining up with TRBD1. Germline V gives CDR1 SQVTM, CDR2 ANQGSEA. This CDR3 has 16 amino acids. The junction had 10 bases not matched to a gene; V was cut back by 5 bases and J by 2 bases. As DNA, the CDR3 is TGCAGCGTTCAGATCCGGGGACAGGAAAACACCGGGGAGCTGTTTTTT. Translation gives CSVQIRGQENTGELFF.

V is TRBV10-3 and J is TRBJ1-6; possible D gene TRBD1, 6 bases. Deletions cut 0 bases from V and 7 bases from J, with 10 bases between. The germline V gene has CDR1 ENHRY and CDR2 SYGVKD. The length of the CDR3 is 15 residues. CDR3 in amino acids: CAISESGARNSPLHF. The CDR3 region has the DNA TGTGCCATCAGTGAGTCGGGGGCTCGGAATTCACCCCTCCACTTT.

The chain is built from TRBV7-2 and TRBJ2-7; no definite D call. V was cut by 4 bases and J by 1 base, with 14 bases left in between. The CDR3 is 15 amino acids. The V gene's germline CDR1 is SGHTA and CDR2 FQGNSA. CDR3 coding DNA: TGTGCCAGCAGCTCGCGCGACGGCACTTCCTACGAGCAGTACTTC. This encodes CASSSRDGTSYEQYF.

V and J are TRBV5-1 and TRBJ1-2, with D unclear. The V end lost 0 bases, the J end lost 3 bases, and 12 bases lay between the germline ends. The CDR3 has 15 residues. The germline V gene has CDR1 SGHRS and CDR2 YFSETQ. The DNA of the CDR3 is TGCGCCAGCAGCTTGGTGGCAGCCGAATACTATGGCTACACCTTC. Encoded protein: CASSLVAAEYYGYTF.

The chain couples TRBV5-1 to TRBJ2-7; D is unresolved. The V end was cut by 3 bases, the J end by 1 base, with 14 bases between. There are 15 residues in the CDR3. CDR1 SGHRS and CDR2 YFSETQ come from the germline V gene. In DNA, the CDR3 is TGCGCCAGCAGCTCGGTCGGGCGCAGTTCCTACGAGCAGTACTTC. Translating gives CASSSVGRSSYEQYF.

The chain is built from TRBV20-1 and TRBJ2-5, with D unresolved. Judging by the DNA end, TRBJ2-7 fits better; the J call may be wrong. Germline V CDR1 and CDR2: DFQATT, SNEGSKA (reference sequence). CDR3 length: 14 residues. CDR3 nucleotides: TGCAGTGCTAGAGATGTGGGTTACTCCTACGAGCAGTACTTC. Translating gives CSARDVGYSYEQYF.

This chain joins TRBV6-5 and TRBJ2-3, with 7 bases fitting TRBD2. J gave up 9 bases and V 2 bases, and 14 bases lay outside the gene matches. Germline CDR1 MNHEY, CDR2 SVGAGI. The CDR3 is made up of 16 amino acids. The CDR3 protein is CASSYGAEGGRSTQYF. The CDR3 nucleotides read TGTGCCAGCAGTTACGGTGCGGAGGGAGGGAGGAGCACGCAGTATTTT.

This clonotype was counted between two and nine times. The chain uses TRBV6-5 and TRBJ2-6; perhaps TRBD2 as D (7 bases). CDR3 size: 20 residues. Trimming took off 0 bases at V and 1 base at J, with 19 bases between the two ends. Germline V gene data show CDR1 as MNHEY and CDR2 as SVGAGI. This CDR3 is CASSYSQGGVSRSGANVLTF. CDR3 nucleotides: TGTGCCAGCAGTTACTCCCAAGGGGGGGTTAGTCGGTCTGGGGCCAACGTCCTGACTTTC.

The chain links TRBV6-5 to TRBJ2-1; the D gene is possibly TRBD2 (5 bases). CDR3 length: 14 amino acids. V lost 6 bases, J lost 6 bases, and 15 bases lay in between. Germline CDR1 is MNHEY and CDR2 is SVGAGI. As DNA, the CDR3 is TGTGCCAGCAGAGGCAGTGGGGAGTTCAATGAGCAGTTCTTC. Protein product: CASRGSGEFNEQFF.

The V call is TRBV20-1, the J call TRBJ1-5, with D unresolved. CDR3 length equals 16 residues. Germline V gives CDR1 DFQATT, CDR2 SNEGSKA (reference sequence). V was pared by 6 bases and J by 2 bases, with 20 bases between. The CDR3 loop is CSAGWGGNVGNQPQHF. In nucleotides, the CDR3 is TGCAGTGCAGGCTGGGGAGGGAACGTAGGCAATCAGCCCCAGCATTTT.